Each of the 8 T cell receptor beta chains below was sequenced from the same sample in a study of blood T cell repertoires in COVID-19. The assay was immunoSEQ multiplex PCR, and TCRdb's table has in-frame clones only and misses some. The sample has more than 300,000 clones, over 85% seen once. Sequencing was performed on peripheral blood. Receptors were obtained from a woman aged 30 to 39 with COVID-19, enrolled during active disease.

J is TRBJ1-6 and V is TRBV30, with 9 bases fitting TRBD1. From germline, CDR1 is GTSNPN and CDR2 SVGIG (reference sequence). V dropped 5 bases and J dropped 8; count of bases not matched to a gene: 4. There are 13 residues in the CDR3. The CDR3 region has the DNA TGTGCCTGGGCCGACAGGGGGGATTCACCCCTCCACTTT. Its protein product is CAWADRGDSPLHF.

This sequence joins TRBV9 and TRBJ2-5; D is undetermined. Trimming stripped 1 base from V and 5 bases from J, with 15 bases between. This CDR3 has 15 residues. Germline V gene lookup returns CDR1 SGDLS and CDR2 YYNGEE. The CDR3 region is CASSVSPRDSETQYF. The CDR3 DNA reads TGTGCCAGCAGCGTAAGCCCCCGTGATTCCGAGACCCAGTACTTC.

The J gene is TRBJ2-3, the V gene TRBV5-1; a possible D gene is TRBD1 (5 bases). The V end lost 5 bases, the J end lost 6 bases, and 19 bases lay between the germline ends. Per the germline V gene, CDR1 is SGHRS and CDR2 is YFSETQ. CDR3 length: 15 amino acids. The CDR3 bases are TGCGCCAGCAGGCCTCTTGGGGCGTCCACTGATACGCAGTATTTT. This codes for CASRPLGASTDTQYF.

The J gene is TRBJ1-1, the V gene TRBV10-2; 8 bases match TRBD1. Looked up from germline, CDR1 is WSHSY and CDR2 is SAAADI. V shed 5 bases and J 1 base; nucleotides not matched to a gene: 6. The CDR3 loop spans 15 amino acids. CDR3: CASSYAGGWNTEAFF. DNA of the CDR3: TGCGCCAGCAGTTACGCAGGGGGCTGGAACACTGAAGCTTTCTTT.

The J gene is TRBJ1-2, the V gene TRBV6-2 or TRBV6-3; TRBD1 agrees at 7 bases. J gave up 2 bases and V 1 base, and 4 bases lay outside the gene matches. In germline, CDR1 is MNHEY, CDR2 SVGEGT. CDR3 length: 15 amino acids. The CDR3 spells CASSYWRDSNYGYTF. CDR3 in DNA: TGTGCCAGCAGTTACTGGAGGGACAGCAACTATGGCTACACCTTC.

This clone was counted only a few times. The chain combines TRBV10-2 with TRBJ2-2; 7 bases are a match to TRBD2. This CDR3 is built from 15 residues. The germline CDR1 and CDR2 sequences are WSHSY and SAAADI. V was pared by 6 bases and J by 5 bases, with 9 bases of the junction left unmatched. For the CDR3, the DNA is TGCGCCAGCAGAAGAGCGGGGTTTCAGACCGGGGAGCTGTTTTTT. Translating it yields CASRRAGFQTGELFF.

The chain has TRBV5-8 and TRBJ2-2; D perhaps matches TRBD1 (5 bases). CDR1 and CDR2 from the germline V gene are SGHTS and YDEGEE. V was shortened by 4 bases and J by 4 bases, with 11 bases between the two germline ends. The CDR3 is 14 amino acids. In nucleotides, the CDR3 is TGTGCCAGCAGCGCACCCAGGGTCACCGGGGAGCTGTTTTTT. Translation: CASSAPRVTGELFF.

This sequence joins TRBV19 and TRBJ1-2; tentative D call: TRBD1 (5 bases). CDR1 is LNHDA, CDR2 SQIVND, per germline (reference sequence). The CDR3 is 13 residues long. The germline V and J ends were trimmed by 5 bases and 4 bases, with 11 bases remaining between them. The CDR3 region has the DNA TGTGCCAGTAGTTTGACAGCCCTCTATGGCTACACCTTC. Protein product: CASSLTALYGYTF.